This T cell receptor beta chain emerged from a study of blood T cell repertoires in COVID-19. Here immunoSEQ multiplex PCR was the method, and the copy in TCRdb shows in-frame clones only, minus some. The sample contains more than 55,000 clones, around 87% of which appear only once. Sequenced: peripheral blood. The clonotype comes from a woman aged 60 to 75 with COVID-19, enrolled during active disease.

The CDR3 is CASSRTVSNQPQHF. The DNA of the CDR3 is TGTGCCAGCAGCAGGACAGTTAGCAATCAGCCCCAGCATTTT. The chain combines TRBV7-2 with TRBJ1-5; a possible D gene is TRBD1 (6 bases). Germline lookup yields CDR1 SGHTA and CDR2 FQGNSA. Between the trimmed V and J ends, which lost 5 bases and 0 bases, there was a span of 8 bases. This CDR3 region has 14 residues.